A single TCR beta chain is shown here with its context. Its antigen is unidentified. The sample comes from a study of T cells after yellow fever vaccination. Across the whole study: Preparing low-cell-number fractions relied on SMART-Seq v4 Ultra Low Input.

Germline V gene data show CDR1 as KGHSH and CDR2 as LQKENI. With V trimmed by 6 bases and J by 5 bases, 7 bases remained unmatched. The CDR3 length is 14 residues. Whole-study results and caveats: A faster peak, day 5 versus 15, was reached by the weaker secondary response. Post-booster reappearance was seen for most primary-vaccination clones (nearly 97% CD4, around 90% CD8).

In making TCR cDNA, 5'RACE template switching added a universal primer site and UMIs to it. TCRdb fed the 5' RACE reads into MiXCR, producing one record per CDR3 protein. This table has a few hundred thousand distinct CDR3 sequences, about a sixth appearing once. Specimen: PBMCs, collected around 5 days after the first yellow fever vaccination. The chain carries TRBV18 and TRBJ2-5, with 9 bases matching TRBD2. The sequence derives from a young man who received the YFV17D yellow fever vaccine. In DNA, the CDR3 is TGTGCCAGCTCTTGGACTAGCGCCTCCGAGACCCAGTACTTC. This gives the protein CASSWTSASETQYF.